Below are 20 T cell receptor beta chains sequenced from a single sample in a study of blood T cell repertoires in COVID-19. Some clones are missing from TCRdb's copy, which holds only in-frame ones; the method was immunoSEQ multiplex PCR. The sample has 200,000 to 250,000 clones, about 79% seen once. The sequenced sample consisted of peripheral blood. The receptors were sampled from a man in his fifties or sixties with active or convalescent COVID-19.

The rearrangement joins TRBV3-1 (or the pseudogene TRBV3-2) to TRBJ2-5; a weak D match, TRBD2 (6 bases). The CDR3 sequence is 15 residues long. The V and J ends lost 1 base and 1 base respectively, with 10 bases between them. Germline V gives CDR1 LGHDT, CDR2 YNNKEL (reference sequence). The CDR3 spells CASSQGPGGQETQYF. CDR3 sequence (DNA): TGTGCCAGCAGCCAAGGTCCCGGGGGCCAAGAGACCCAGTACTTC.

This chain joins TRBV5-8 and TRBJ2-7; 10 bases match TRBD1. Germline CDR1 SGHTS, CDR2 YDEGEE. V was clipped by 2 bases and J by 7 bases; unmatched bases: 6. The CDR3 consists of 14 residues. CDR3 region: CASSFRQGAGEQYV. The CDR3, as DNA: TGTGCCAGCAGCTTCCGACAGGGGGCGGGGGAGCAGTACGTC.

This chain joins TRBV9 and TRBJ1-2; TRBD1 aligns across 7 bases. Germline V gene data show CDR1 as SGDLS and CDR2 as YYNGEE. V lost 3 bases and J lost 8; bases outside the gene matches: 10. The CDR3 has 14 residues. Here the CDR3 reads CASSGITGVRGYTF. The DNA for the CDR3 is TGTGCCAGCAGCGGAATTACAGGGGTGAGGGGCTACACCTTC.

The chain links TRBV7-9 to TRBJ2-1; D unclear. The CDR3 length is 16 residues. Germline lookup yields CDR1 SEHNR and CDR2 FQNEAQ (reference sequence). Trimming cost V 5 bases and J 3 bases, with 17 bases left between them. The CDR3 nucleotides read TGTGCCAGCAGCCCCCTCGGAGTTTACCTCTACAATGAGCAGTTCTTC. This sequence encodes CASSPLGVYLYNEQFF.

This chain joins TRBV15 and TRBJ2-5; 8 bases match TRBD1. The CDR3 sequence is 14 residues long. Germline CDR1 reads LNHNV; CDR2 reads YYDKDF (reference sequence). The V and J ends lost 5 bases and 5 bases, in that order; junction bases with no gene match: 7. CDR3 in DNA: TGTGCCACCAGCGGAGGACAGGGATGGGAGACCCAGTACTTC. This encodes CATSGGQGWETQYF.

This clone turned up a few times. The sample carries other DNA sequences with the same CDR3. The chain links TRBV14 to TRBJ1-1; D possibly corresponds to TRBD1 (5 bases). Germline lookup yields CDR1 SGHDN and CDR2 FVKESK. Trimming took off 1 base at V and 3 bases at J, with 9 bases between the two ends. The CDR3 runs to 14 residues. The CDR3 coding sequence is TGTGCCAGCAGCCAAGTGGGCAGGGACACTGAAGCTTTCTTT. Translated, it gives CASSQVGRDTEAFF.

V gene TRBV7-9 combines with J gene TRBJ2-1, with 9 bases matching TRBD2. Germline-derived CDR1 and CDR2 are SEHNR and FQNEAQ (reference sequence). CDR3 size: 16 residues. Unmatched junction bases numbered 8, after V lost 0 bases and J lost 8 bases. The CDR3 nucleotides are TGTGCCAGCAGCTTAGCGGTTAGCGGGAGCGGCGATGAGCAGTTCTTC. It yields the protein CASSLAVSGSGDEQFF.

The DNA for the CDR3 is TGTGCCAGCAGTGAGATAGGGGGATCCTACAATGAGCAGTTCTTC. Its protein is CASSEIGGSYNEQFF. The genes are TRBV2 and TRBJ2-1, with D possibly being TRBD1 (6 bases). From germline, CDR1 is SNHLY and CDR2 FYNNEI. The CDR3 is 15 residues long. The V and J ends lost 3 bases and 1 base respectively, with 10 bases between them.

This chain connects TRBV7-2 to TRBJ2-5; 7 bases agree with TRBD2. V gave up 1 base and J gave up 3 bases; unmatched junction bases: 2. Germline lookup yields CDR1 SGHTA and CDR2 FQGNSA. This CDR3 has 14 residues. The CDR3 nucleotides are TGTGCCAGCAGCTTAGGCGGGAGCAAAGAGACCCAGTACTTC. The encoded protein is CASSLGGSKETQYF. Together with reference TRBV7-2 and TRBJ2-5, the CDR3 gives the full variable domain: GAGVSQSPSNKVTEKGKDVELRCDPISGHTALYWYRQSLGQGLEFLIYFQGNSAPDKSGLPSDRFSAERTGGSVSTLTIQRTQQEDSAVYLCASSLGGSKETQYFGPGTRLLVL.

V and J are TRBV6-1 and TRBJ2-6; 7 bases match TRBD2. The germline V gene has CDR1 MNHNS and CDR2 SASEGT. V dropped 3 bases and J dropped 2; count of bases not matched to a gene: 10. The CDR3 sequence is 18 residues long. The DNA for the CDR3 is TGTGCCAGCAGTGAGGGGGGGAGGGTACTCACTGGGGCCAACGTCCTGACTTTC. Amino acids: CASSEGGRVLTGANVLTF.

The chain carries TRBV6-6 and TRBJ2-5, with unresolved D. V lost 2 bases, J lost 3 bases, and 10 bases lay in between. The CDR3 sequence is 14 residues long. CDR1 MNHNY and CDR2 SVGAGI come from the germline V gene (reference sequence). The CDR3 reads CASSYGRSEETQYF. The CDR3 DNA reads as TGTGCCAGCAGTTACGGCAGGTCTGAAGAGACCCAGTACTTC.

This sequence joins TRBV5-1 and TRBJ1-3; a possible D gene is TRBD1 (5 bases). V lost 4 bases and J lost 0, with 14 bases in between. The CDR3 covers 16 residues. CDR1 is SGHRS and CDR2 is YFSETQ in the germline V gene. CDR3 nucleotides: TGCGCCAGCAGCCCGAGCTCGGGGGGCTCTGGAAACACCATATATTTT. It is translated as CASSPSSGGSGNTIYF. Complete variable domain (other parts from reference TRBV5-1 and TRBJ1-3): KAGVTQTPRYLIKTRGQQVTLSCSPISGHRSVSWYQQTPGQGLQFLFEYFSETQRNKGNFPGRFSGRQFSNSRSEMNVSTLELGDSALYLCASSPSSGGSGNTIYFGEGSWLTVV.

The V gene is TRBV7-9, the J gene TRBJ2-5; a possible D gene is TRBD1 (6 bases). This CDR3 region has 17 residues. CDR1 and CDR2 from the germline V gene are SEHNR and FQNEAQ (reference sequence). V was clipped by 6 bases and J by 5 bases, with 25 bases between them. The CDR3 sequence: CASSGDTRAGEIETQYF. The CDR3 nucleotides are TGTGCCAGCAGTGGGGATACTCGGGCAGGGGAGATTGAGACCCAGTACTTC. The complete variable domain, with remaining parts taken from reference TRBV7-9 and TRBJ2-5, reads DTGVSQNPRHKITKRGQNVTFRCDPISEHNRLYWYRQTLGQGPEFLTYFQNEAQLEKSRLLSDRFSAERPKGSFSTLEIQRTEQGDSAMYLCASSGDTRAGEIETQYFGPGTRLLVL.

The V gene is TRBV23-1, the J gene TRBJ2-7, with a possible D match to TRBD1 (6 bases). TRBV23-1 is treated as an ORF (open reading frame) with a function not yet certain. With 7 bases removed from V and 0 bases from J, the gap between germline ends came to 22 bases. The CDR3 is made up of 17 amino acids. CDR3 region: CASTNSKWGRPSYEQYF. The CDR3 DNA reads TGCGCCAGCACAAACTCTAAATGGGGGCGGCCCTCCTACGAGCAGTACTTC.

This clone was seen only a few times. CDR3 nucleotide sequence: TGTGCCAGCAGCTTGGAGGTGGAGCCAAGCACTGAAGCTTTCTTT. Translated, it gives CASSLEVEPSTEAFF. The gene calls are TRBV5-5 and TRBJ1-1; no reliable D call. Germline values: CDR1 SGHKS, CDR2 YYEKEE (reference sequence). V lost 0 bases, J lost 4 bases, and 13 bases lay in between. This CDR3 is 15 amino acids long.

The chain joins TRBV7-2 to TRBJ1-4; perhaps TRBD1 as D (5 bases). Deletions cut 5 bases from V and 0 bases from J, with 7 bases between. Germline V CDR1 and CDR2: SGHTA, FQGNSA. The CDR3 is 14 amino acids. In nucleotides, the CDR3 is TGTGCCAGCAGCCCGACAGCAACTAATGAAAAACTGTTTTTT. Amino acids: CASSPTATNEKLFF.

The chain recombines TRBV13 with TRBJ2-5, with 8 bases lining up with TRBD1. The V gene end was trimmed by 4 bases and the J gene end by 4 bases; junction bases not matched to a gene: 5. Per germline, CDR1 PRHDT and CDR2 FYEKMQ (reference sequence). The CDR3 consists of 14 residues. The CDR3 region has the DNA TGTGCCAGCAGCTGGACAGGGATTCGAGAGACCCAGTACTTC. Residues: CASSWTGIRETQYF. Full variable domain (outside the CDR3, taken from reference TRBV13 and TRBJ2-5): AAGVIQSPRHLIKEKRETATLKCYPIPRHDTVYWYQQGPGQDPQFLISFYEKMQSDKGSIPDRFSAQQFSDYHSELNMSSLELGDSALYFCASSWTGIRETQYFGPGTRLLVL.

The chain has TRBV7-2 and TRBJ2-7; 12 bases match TRBD2. Trimming at V came to 5 bases and at J to 3 bases, leaving 5 bases not matched to a gene. Germline CDR1 SGHTA, CDR2 FQGNSA. This CDR3 is 15 amino acids long. The CDR3 bases are TGTGCCAGCAGCCCCGGGACTAGCGGGTACTACGAGCAGTACGTC. This codes for CASSPGTSGYYEQYV.

Only one count was recorded for this clone. This chain uses TRBV28 with TRBJ1-4, with a tentative D call TRBD1 (5 bases). The CDR3 runs 14 residues. With 5 bases removed from V and 8 bases from J, the gap between germline ends came to 15 bases. CDR1 and CDR2 (germline): MDHEN, SYDVKM. The CDR3 DNA reads as TGTGCCAGCAGTGAAAGGGGAATCTGGGAAAAACTGTTTTTT. This codes for CASSERGIWEKLFF.

This chain connects TRBV7-2 to TRBJ2-7, with 7 nucleotides matching TRBD2. CDR1 is SGHTA, CDR2 FQGNSA, per germline. V shed 5 bases and J 2 bases; nucleotides not matched to a gene: 6. This CDR3 comprises 14 residues. In nucleotides, the CDR3 is TGTGCCAGCAGCCGTGGTAGCGGGCCCTACGAGCAGTACTTC. Encoded protein: CASSRGSGPYEQYF.